This TCR beta chain derives from a study of post-analysis software for immune sequencing data (dated by TCRdb to between 2015 and 2017). About the study as a whole: Recorded disease courses included relapsing-remitting, secondary progressive and progressive-relapsing multiple sclerosis, with some patients lacking subtype annotation. Patient repertoires were compared against ten to eleven previously published healthy control repertoires from donors aged roughly 6 to 28 years. A subset of samples was prepared in parallel using single-end sample barcoding, then pooled and co-amplified after Illumina adapter ligation.

Libraries were made using PCR. These reads were obtained on an Illumina HiSeq 2500. Unique molecular identifiers were incorporated into TCR beta cDNA libraries to reduce PCR and sequencing biases. About 0.5 million cDNA molecules were obtained for every 1 to 10 million input T cells, so each molecule roughly corresponded to one T cell. The same protocol used for the earlier healthy control dataset was applied to prepare and sequence the patient libraries. Within a given batch, samples were prepared together, multiplexed and sequenced on the same HiSeq lane. Turning to the authors' computational methods: Raw barcoded reads were processed with MIGEC, discarding single-read molecular identifier groups before consensus assembly and CDR3 extraction. VDJtools was used for post-analysis of the clonotype tables, with diversity normalized by down-sampling every dataset to the smallest sample size. Repertoire overlap clustering matched CDR3 amino acid but not nucleotide sequences to correct batch-related cross-sample contamination. TCRdb reprocessing: public reads trimmed at Q25 with fastp, clones called with MiXCR, in-frame beta chains kept. Records with the same CDR3 protein are collapsed into one entry carrying the most frequent genes and DNA. The V and J calls here are based on TCRdb, not the publication. Counted in this sample were hundreds of thousands of distinct CDR3 sequences; around 50% of them appeared once. Together, the top ten hold about 4.5% of the sample.

To demonstrate the VDJtools post-analysis software, TCR beta repertoires were profiled from the peripheral blood of 13 young patients with multiple sclerosis. The multiple sclerosis patients were children and adolescents between roughly 6 and 16 years of age. Results and caveats for the whole study, not just this receptor: Direct clustering with F measure revealed strong co-clustering of samples prepared in the same batch, which led to a batch-effect correction. The control group was slightly older than the multiple sclerosis patient group. Roughly 5 TRBV segments, including TRBV5-6, TRBV5-1 and TRBV20-1, were significantly more frequent in patients than controls. Significantly lower normalized Chao1 diversity was found in multiple sclerosis patients than in controls, suggesting substantial peripheral T-cell clonal expansion.

V loses 7 bases of germline sequence and J loses 0 bases, and the interval between the two ends is 13 bases. From the cysteine through the phenylalanine, the CDR3 covers 16 amino acids. CDR3 DNA is the only sequence kept; it has 48 bases, read in frame from the first base. Via the germline V gene, CDR1 is SNHLY and CDR2 FYNNEI. This clonotype showed up just a few times. What antigen it recognizes has not been identified. The record has no base qualities; no much larger clone is one base away. Recombination linked TRBV2 to TRBJ2-6; the D gene is perhaps TRBD2, on 5 matching bases. The specimen was blood. This clonotype originated in a girl aged 5 to 17 with multiple sclerosis. CDR3 protein: CASTPIGGSGANVLTF. The nucleotides read TGTGCCAGCACCCCAATTGGAGGCTCTGGGGCCAACGTCCTGACTTTC.